This entry describes one T cell receptor beta chain. Its antigen is not known. V lost 5 bases to trimming and J lost 1 base, with 9 bases between them. The CDR3 consists of 13 residues. Germline lookup yields CDR1 SGHKS and CDR2 YYEKEE (reference sequence). The data derive from a study of neoadjuvant nivolumab and ipilimumab in lung cancer. Study information: The combination arm added day-1 ipilimumab 1 mg/kg to nivolumab 3 mg/kg on days 1, 15, 29.

Clones were sequenced by immunoSEQ multiplex PCR, and TCRdb holds only the in-frame ones, with some missing. The sample consists of some 18,000 clones, about 87% of them appearing once. Study-level results: Resected tumors had greater TCR richness and clonality than uninvolved lung. From pretherapy to surgery, tumor richness and clonality rose with dual therapy. Only a single major-pathologic-response sample was available for clonality analysis.

This rearrangement joins TRBV5-5 to TRBJ1-1; a possible D gene is TRBD1 (5 bases). The source of this sequence is an adult with non-small cell lung cancer. The sample consisted of peripheral blood, taken before neoadjuvant nivolumab, alone or with ipilimumab. The CDR3 protein is CASRGEGNTEAFF. CDR3 DNA sequence: TGTGCCAGCAGGGGGGAGGGGAACACTGAAGCTTTCTTT.